This T cell receptor (beta chain) originates from a study of T cells after yellow fever vaccination. Study details: Fractions of low cell number were prepared using SMART-Seq v4 Ultra Low Input.

Findings of the study overall: The secondary response was weaker, and its peak arrived faster, on day 5 versus 15. In post-booster samples, most primary-vaccination clones reappeared (roughly 96% CD4, 75% to 90% CD8).

Comment on this clonotype: Its specificity is not known.

MiXCR was run by TCRdb on the 5' RACE reads, yielding one entry per CDR3 protein. The data show hundreds of thousands of distinct CDR3 sequences, with more than 3% seen just once and around 24% held by the top ten. The V end lost 6 bases, the J end lost 4 bases, and 16 bases lay between the germline ends. The germline CDR1 and CDR2 sequences are MNHGY and SAAAGT. The CDR3 contains 15 residues. The chain employs TRBV6-8 and TRBJ2-1; D possibly corresponds to TRBD2 (6 bases). The source of this sequence is a man younger than 35 who received the YFV17D yellow fever vaccine. Sequencing used PBMCs, obtained on the day of the yellow fever booster vaccination. The chain's CDR3 is CASSWREDLYNEQFF. CDR3 bases: TGTGCCAGCAGCTGGAGGGAGGATTTGTACAATGAGCAGTTCTTC.